The clone carrying this T cell receptor beta chain was counted only a few times. Its antigen remains unidentified. The data stem from a study of identical twins. CDR1 is KGHDR, CDR2 SFDVKD, per germline. Between the trimmed V and J ends, which lost 4 bases and 5 bases, there was a span of 16 bases. The CDR3 length is 15 residues. TCRdb analysed the 5' RACE reads with MiXCR anew, one entry per CDR3 protein. Of 750,000 to 950,000 distinct CDR3 sequences listed, around 12% are singletons. Study-wide findings and caveats: Those out-of-frame alpha sequences shared by twins showed an excess of low generation probability.

These same data were also listed under a study on yellow fever vaccine responses in identical twins.

The sample comprised PBMCs. The chain carries TRBV24-1 and TRBJ2-5, with D perhaps assigned TRBD1 or TRBD2 (5 bases each). The source of this sequence is a woman aged 18-29 years in good health. The CDR3: CATSEPRGRRETQYF. The CDR3 DNA follows: TGTGCCACCAGTGAGCCCCGGGGCCGGCGGGAGACCCAGTACTTC.